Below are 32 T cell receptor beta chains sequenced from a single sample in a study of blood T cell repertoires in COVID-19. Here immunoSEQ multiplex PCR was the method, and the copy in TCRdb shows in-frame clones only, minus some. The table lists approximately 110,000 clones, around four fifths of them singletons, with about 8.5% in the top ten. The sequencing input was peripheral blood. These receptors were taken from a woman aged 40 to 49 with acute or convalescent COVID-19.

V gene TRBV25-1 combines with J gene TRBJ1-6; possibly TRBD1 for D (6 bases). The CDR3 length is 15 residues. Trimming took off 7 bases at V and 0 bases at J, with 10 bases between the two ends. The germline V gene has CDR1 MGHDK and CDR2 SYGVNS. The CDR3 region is CASNRDNSYNSPLHF. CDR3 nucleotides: TGTGCCAGCAACCGGGACAACTCCTATAATTCACCCCTCCACTTT.

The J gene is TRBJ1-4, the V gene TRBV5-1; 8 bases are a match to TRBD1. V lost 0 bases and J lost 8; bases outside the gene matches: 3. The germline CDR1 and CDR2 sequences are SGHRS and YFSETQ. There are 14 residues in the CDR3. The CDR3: CASSLGGQEEKLFF. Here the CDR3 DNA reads TGCGCCAGCAGCTTGGGGGGACAGGAGGAAAAACTGTTTTTT.

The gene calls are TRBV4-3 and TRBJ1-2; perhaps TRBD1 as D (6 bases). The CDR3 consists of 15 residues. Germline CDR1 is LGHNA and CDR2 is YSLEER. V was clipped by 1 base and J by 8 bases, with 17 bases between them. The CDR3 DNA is TGCGCCAGCAGCCAAGGTTTAAACAGGGTGGGGGGCTACACCTTC. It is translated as CASSQGLNRVGGYTF.

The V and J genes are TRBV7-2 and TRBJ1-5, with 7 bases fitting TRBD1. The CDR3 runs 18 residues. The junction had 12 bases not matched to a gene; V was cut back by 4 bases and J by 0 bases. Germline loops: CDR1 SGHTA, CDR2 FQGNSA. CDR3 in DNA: TGTGCCAGCAGCTCAAAACCGGGACAGATCTATAGCAATCAGCCCCAGCATTTT. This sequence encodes CASSSKPGQIYSNQPQHF.

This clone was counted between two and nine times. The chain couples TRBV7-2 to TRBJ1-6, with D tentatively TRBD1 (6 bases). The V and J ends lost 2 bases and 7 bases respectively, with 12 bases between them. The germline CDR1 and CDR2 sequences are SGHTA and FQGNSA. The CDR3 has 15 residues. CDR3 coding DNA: TGTGCCAGCAGCTTAATCCGGACAGTAAATTCACCCCTCCACTTT. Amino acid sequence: CASSLIRTVNSPLHF.

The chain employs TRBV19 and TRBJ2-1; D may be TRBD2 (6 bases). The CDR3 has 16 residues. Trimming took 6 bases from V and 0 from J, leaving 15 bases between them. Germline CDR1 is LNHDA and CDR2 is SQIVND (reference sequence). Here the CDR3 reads CASSINSGISYNEQFF. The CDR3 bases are TGTGCCAGTAGCATCAATAGCGGTATCTCCTACAATGAGCAGTTCTTC.

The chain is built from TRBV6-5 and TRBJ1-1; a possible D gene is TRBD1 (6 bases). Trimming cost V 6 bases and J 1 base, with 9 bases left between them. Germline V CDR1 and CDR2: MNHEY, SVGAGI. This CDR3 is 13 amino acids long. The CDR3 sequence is CASRRTENTEAFF. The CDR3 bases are TGTGCCAGCAGACGGACAGAGAACACTGAAGCTTTCTTT.

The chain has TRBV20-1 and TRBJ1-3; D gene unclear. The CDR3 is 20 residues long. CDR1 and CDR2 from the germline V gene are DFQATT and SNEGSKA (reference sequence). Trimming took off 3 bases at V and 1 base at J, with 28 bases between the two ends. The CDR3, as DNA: TGCAGTGCTAGTAAGGTGGAGGGCAGACCCTGGTTAGAGTCTGGAAACACCATATATTTT. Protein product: CSASKVEGRPWLESGNTIYF.

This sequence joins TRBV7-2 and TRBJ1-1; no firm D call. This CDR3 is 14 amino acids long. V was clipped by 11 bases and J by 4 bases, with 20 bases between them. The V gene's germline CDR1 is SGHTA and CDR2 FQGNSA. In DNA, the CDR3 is TGTGCCGGCGAAGTGGTTCCTGCGGTCACTGAAGCTTTCTTT. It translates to CAGEVVPAVTEAFF.

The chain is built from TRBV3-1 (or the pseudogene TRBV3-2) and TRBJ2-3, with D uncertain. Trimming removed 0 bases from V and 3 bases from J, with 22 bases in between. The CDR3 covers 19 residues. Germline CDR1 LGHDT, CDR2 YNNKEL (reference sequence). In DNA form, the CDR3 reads TGTGCCAGCAGCCAAGAGTCGGCAGAGCGATGGTGGAAAACAGATACGCAGTATTTT. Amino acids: CASSQESAERWWKTDTQYF.

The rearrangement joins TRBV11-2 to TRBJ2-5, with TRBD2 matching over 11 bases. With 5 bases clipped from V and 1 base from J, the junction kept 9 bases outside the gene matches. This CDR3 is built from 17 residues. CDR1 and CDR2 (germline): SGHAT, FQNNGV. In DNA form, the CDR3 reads TGTGCCAGCAGCCAAATGATTAGCGGGGGGGCCCAAGAGACCCAGTACTTC. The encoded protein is CASSQMISGGAQETQYF.

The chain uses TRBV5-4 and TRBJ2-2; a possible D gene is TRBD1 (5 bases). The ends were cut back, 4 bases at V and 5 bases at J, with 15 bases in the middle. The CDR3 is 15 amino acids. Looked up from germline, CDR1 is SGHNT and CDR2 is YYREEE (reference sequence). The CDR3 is CASSPQGASTGELFF. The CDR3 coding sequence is TGTGCCAGCAGCCCTCAAGGGGCGAGTACCGGGGAGCTGTTTTTT.

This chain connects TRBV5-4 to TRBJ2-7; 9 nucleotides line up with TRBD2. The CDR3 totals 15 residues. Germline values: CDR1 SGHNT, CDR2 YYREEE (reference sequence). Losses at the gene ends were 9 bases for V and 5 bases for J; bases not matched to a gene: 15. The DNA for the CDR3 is TGTGCCATAGGATCCGGCGGGGGGGAGGGTAACGAGCAGTACTTC. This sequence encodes CAIGSGGGEGNEQYF.

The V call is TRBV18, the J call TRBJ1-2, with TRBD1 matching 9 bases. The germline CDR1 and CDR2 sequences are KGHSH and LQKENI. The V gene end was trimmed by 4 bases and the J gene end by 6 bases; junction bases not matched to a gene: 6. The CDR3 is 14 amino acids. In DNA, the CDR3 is TGTGCCAGCTCACACAGGGGGCAGGAAGATGGCTACACCTTC. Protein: CASSHRGQEDGYTF.

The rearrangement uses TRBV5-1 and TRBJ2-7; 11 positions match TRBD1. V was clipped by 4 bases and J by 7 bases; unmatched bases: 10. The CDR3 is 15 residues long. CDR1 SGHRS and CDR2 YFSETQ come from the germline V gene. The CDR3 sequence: CASSRGGTGGFEQYF. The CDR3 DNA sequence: TGCGCCAGCAGCAGGGGCGGGACAGGGGGTTTTGAGCAGTACTTC. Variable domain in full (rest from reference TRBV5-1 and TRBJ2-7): KAGVTQTPRYLIKTRGQQVTLSCSPISGHRSVSWYQQTPGQGLQFLFEYFSETQRNKGNFPGRFSGRQFSNSRSEMNVSTLELGDSALYLCASSRGGTGGFEQYFGPGTRLTVT.

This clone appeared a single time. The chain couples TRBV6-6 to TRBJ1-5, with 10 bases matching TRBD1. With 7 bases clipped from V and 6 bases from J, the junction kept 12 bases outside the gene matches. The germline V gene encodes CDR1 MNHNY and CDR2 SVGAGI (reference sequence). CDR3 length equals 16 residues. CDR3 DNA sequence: TGTGCCAGCACCTATCGACAGGGGGCTTTTGGTCAGCCCCAGCATTTT. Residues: CASTYRQGAFGQPQHF.

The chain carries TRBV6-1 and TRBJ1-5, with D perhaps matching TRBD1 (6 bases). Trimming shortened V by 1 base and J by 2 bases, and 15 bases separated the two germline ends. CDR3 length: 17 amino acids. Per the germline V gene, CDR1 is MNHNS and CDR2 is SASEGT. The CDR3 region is CASSEGGGGPRNQPQHF. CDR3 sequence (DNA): TGTGCCAGCAGTGAAGGAGGGGGGGGTCCACGCAATCAGCCCCAGCATTTT.

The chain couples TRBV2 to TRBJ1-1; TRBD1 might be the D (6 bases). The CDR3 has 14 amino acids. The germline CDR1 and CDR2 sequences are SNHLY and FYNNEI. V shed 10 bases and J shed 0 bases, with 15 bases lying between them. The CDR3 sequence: CAIRDTILNTEAFF. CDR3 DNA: TGTGCCATCCGGGACACGATTTTGAACACTGAAGCTTTCTTT.

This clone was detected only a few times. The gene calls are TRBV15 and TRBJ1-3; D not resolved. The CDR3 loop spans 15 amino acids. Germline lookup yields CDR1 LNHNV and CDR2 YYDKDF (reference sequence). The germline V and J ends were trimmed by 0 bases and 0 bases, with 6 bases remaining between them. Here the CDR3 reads CATSRDGDSGNTIYF. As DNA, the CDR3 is TGTGCCACCAGCAGAGACGGGGACTCTGGAAACACCATATATTTT.

CDR3 protein: CASSLGTGATNQPQHF. The CDR3 nucleotides are TGTGCCAGCAGCTTGGGGACAGGGGCGACCAATCAGCCCCAGCATTTT. This sequence joins TRBV7-2 and TRBJ1-5; 10 positions agree with TRBD1. CDR1 is SGHTA and CDR2 is FQGNSA in the germline V gene. This CDR3 has 16 residues. The V and J ends lost 3 bases and 3 bases, in that order; junction bases with no gene match: 5. Based on the CDR3 plus reference TRBV7-2 and TRBJ1-5, the full variable domain is GAGVSQSPSNKVTEKGKDVELRCDPISGHTALYWYRQSLGQGLEFLIYFQGNSAPDKSGLPSDRFSAERTGGSVSTLTIQRTQQEDSAVYLCASSLGTGATNQPQHFGDGTRLSIL.

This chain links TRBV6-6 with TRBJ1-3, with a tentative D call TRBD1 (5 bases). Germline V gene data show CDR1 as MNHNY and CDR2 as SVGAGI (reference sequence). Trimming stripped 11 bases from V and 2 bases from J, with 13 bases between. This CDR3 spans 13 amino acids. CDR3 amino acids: CAGRDFPGNTIYF. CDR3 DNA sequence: TGTGCCGGACGGGACTTCCCTGGAAACACCATATATTTT.

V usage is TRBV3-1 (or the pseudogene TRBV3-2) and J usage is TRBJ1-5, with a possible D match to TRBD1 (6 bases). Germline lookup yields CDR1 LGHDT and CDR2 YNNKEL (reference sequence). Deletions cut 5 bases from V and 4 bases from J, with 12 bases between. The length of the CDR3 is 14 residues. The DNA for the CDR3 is TGTGCCAGCAGCACCCCAGGGACAAATCAGCCCCAGCATTTT. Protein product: CASSTPGTNQPQHF.

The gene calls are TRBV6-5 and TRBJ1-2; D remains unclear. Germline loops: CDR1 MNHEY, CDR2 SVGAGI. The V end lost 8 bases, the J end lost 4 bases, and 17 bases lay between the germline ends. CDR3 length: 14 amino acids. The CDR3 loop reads CASRAMGTSYGYTF. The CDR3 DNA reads TGTGCCAGCCGAGCAATGGGCACGAGCTATGGCTACACCTTC.

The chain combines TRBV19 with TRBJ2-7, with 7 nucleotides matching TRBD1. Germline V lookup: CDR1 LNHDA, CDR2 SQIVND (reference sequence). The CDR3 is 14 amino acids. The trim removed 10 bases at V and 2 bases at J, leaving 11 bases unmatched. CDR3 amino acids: CANKRGQATYEQYF. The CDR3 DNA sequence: TGTGCCAACAAGAGGGGGCAGGCCACCTACGAGCAGTACTTC.

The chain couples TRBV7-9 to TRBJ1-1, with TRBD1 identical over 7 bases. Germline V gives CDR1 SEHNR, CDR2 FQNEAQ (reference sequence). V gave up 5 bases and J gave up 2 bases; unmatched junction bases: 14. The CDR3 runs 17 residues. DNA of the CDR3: TGTGCCAGCAGCCGAATCGTGAAACAGGGGATTAACACTGAAGCTTTCTTT. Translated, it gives CASSRIVKQGINTEAFF.

CDR3: CATLGVGGAYNEQFF. CDR3 in DNA: TGTGCCACGCTGGGAGTAGGGGGAGCCTACAATGAGCAGTTCTTC. The genes are TRBV19 and TRBJ2-1; D perhaps matches TRBD1 (6 bases). Trimming took 10 bases from V and 2 from J, leaving 18 bases between them. This CDR3 region has 15 residues. Looked up from germline, CDR1 is LNHDA and CDR2 is SQIVND (reference sequence).

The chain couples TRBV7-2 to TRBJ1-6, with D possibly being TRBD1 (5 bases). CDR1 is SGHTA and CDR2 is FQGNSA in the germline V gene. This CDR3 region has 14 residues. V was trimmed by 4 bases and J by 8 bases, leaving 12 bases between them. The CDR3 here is CASSWEGLDSPLHF. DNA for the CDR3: TGTGCCAGCAGCTGGGAGGGGCTGGATTCACCCCTCCACTTT.

DNA for the CDR3: TGTGCCAGCTCACCCGGGGTCACTAATGAAAAACTGTTTTTT. It is translated as CASSPGVTNEKLFF. The chain couples TRBV18 to TRBJ1-4; no clear D gene. Between the trimmed V and J ends, which lost 3 bases and 2 bases, there was a span of 7 bases. There are 14 residues in the CDR3. CDR1 KGHSH and CDR2 LQKENI come from the germline V gene.

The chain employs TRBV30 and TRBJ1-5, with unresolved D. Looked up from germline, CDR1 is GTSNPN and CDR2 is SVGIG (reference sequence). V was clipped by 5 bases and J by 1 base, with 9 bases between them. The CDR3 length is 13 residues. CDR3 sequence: CAWGLGSNQPQHF. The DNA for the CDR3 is TGTGCCTGGGGGTTGGGCAGCAATCAGCCCCAGCATTTT.

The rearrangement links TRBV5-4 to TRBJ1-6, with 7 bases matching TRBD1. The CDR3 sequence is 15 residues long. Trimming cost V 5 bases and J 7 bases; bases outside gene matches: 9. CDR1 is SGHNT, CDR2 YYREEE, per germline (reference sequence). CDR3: CASSTPGQRNSPLHF. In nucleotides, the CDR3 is TGTGCCAGCAGTACTCCGGGACAGAGAAATTCACCCCTCCACTTT. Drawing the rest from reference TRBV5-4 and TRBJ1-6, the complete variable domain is ETGVTQSPTHLIKTRGQQVTLRCSSQSGHNTVSWYQQALGQGPQFIFQYYREEENGRGNFPPRFSGLQFPNYSSELNVNALELDDSALYLCASSTPGQRNSPLHFGNGTRLTVT.

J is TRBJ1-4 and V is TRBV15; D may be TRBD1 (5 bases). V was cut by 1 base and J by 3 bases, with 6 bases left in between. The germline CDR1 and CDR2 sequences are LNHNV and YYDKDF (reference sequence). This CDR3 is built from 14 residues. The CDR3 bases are TGTGCCACCAGCAGAGCGGGGGCTAATGAAAAACTGTTTTTT. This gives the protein CATSRAGANEKLFF.

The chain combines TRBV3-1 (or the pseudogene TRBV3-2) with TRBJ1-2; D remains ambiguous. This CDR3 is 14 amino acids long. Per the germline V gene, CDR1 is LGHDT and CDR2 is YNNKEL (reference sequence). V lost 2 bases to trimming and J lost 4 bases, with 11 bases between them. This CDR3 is CASSQQQVSYGYTF. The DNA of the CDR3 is TGTGCCAGCAGCCAACAGCAGGTTAGCTATGGCTACACCTTC.